Each of the 29 T cell receptor beta chains below was sequenced from the same sample in a study of blood T cell repertoires in COVID-19. Measured with immunoSEQ multiplex PCR; TCRdb has only the in-frame clones, and not every one. The table has about 60,000 clones, around 82% seen once. Sample: peripheral blood. The receptors were sampled from a man aged 55-75 years with acute or convalescent COVID-19.

The J gene is TRBJ1-6, the V gene TRBV19, with D maybe TRBD1 (6 bases). The CDR3 loop spans 14 amino acids. Germline V gene lookup returns CDR1 LNHDA and CDR2 SQIVND (reference sequence). V lost 7 bases, J lost 9 bases, and 16 bases lay in between. The chain's CDR3 is CASTGQGKRSPLHF. DNA for the CDR3: TGTGCCAGTACCGGGCAGGGGAAGCGTTCACCCCTCCACTTT.

This clone was seen just once. The gene calls are TRBV6-5 and TRBJ1-2, with 7 bases matching TRBD1. Germline V CDR1 and CDR2: MNHEY, SVGAGI. The CDR3 sequence is 14 residues long. The J segment lost 7 bases and the V segment lost 4 bases, leaving 9 bases of the junction unmatched. In DNA, the CDR3 is TGTGCCAGCAGTTTGGGCGCAACAGGGGCTGGCTACACCTTC. It codes for CASSLGATGAGYTF.

This chain uses TRBV6-5 with TRBJ2-5; D is unclear. The V gene's germline CDR1 is MNHEY and CDR2 SVGAGI. This CDR3 has 15 residues. V was shortened by 0 bases and J by 3 bases, with 11 bases between the two germline ends. CDR3 loop: CASSYSIGSEETQYF. CDR3 in DNA: TGTGCCAGCAGTTACTCGATCGGGTCGGAAGAGACCCAGTACTTC.

V gene TRBV5-4 combines with J gene TRBJ2-7; the match to TRBD1 covers 7 bases. This CDR3 has 15 residues. V was pared by 5 bases and J by 1 base, with 9 bases of the junction left unmatched. Germline CDR1 is SGHNT and CDR2 is YYREEE (reference sequence). For the CDR3, the DNA is TGTGCCAGCAGTGTAGCGACAGGGCGTTCCTACGAGCAGTACGTC. It codes for CASSVATGRSYEQYV.

The chain joins TRBV11-2 to TRBJ2-2; D call uncertain. The germline CDR1 and CDR2 sequences are SGHAT and FQNNGV. CDR3 length: 13 amino acids. With 5 bases removed from V and 5 bases from J, the gap between germline ends came to 9 bases. The CDR3 protein is CASSTGETGELFF. The CDR3 region has the DNA TGTGCCAGCAGCACTGGTGAGACCGGGGAGCTGTTTTTT.

This rearrangement joins TRBV6-6 to TRBJ1-1, with D perhaps TRBD1 (6 bases). V lost 8 bases to trimming and J lost 6 bases, with 16 bases between them. CDR1 MNHNY and CDR2 SVGAGI come from the germline V gene (reference sequence). This CDR3 comprises 13 residues. The CDR3 DNA reads as TGTGCCAGCGGGACCAGGGGCCTGGCTGAAGCTTTCTTT. Translating gives CASGTRGLAEAFF.

This chain joins TRBV24-1 and TRBJ2-2, with 7 nucleotides matching TRBD1. The CDR3 runs 18 residues. The germline V gene has CDR1 KGHDR and CDR2 SFDVKD. The trim removed 4 bases at V and 5 bases at J, leaving 15 bases unmatched. CDR3 residues: CATSEPGTAMGRTGELFF. CDR3 DNA sequence: TGTGCCACCAGTGAACCCGGGACAGCAATGGGCCGGACCGGGGAGCTGTTTTTT.

The chain has TRBV6-2 or TRBV6-3 and TRBJ2-2; 14 bases line up with TRBD2. The CDR3 length is 17 residues. Germline CDR1 and CDR2: MNHEY and SVGEGT. Trimming took 6 bases from V and 4 from J; bases not matched to a gene: 7. CDR3: CASSSGLAGARTGELFF. CDR3 coding DNA: TGTGCCAGCAGCTCGGGACTAGCGGGGGCCCGCACCGGGGAGCTGTTTTTT.

The chain combines TRBV18 with TRBJ2-6; 9 bases match TRBD1. The CDR3 totals 18 residues. CDR1 and CDR2 from the germline V gene are KGHSH and LQKENI. V was pared by 3 bases and J by 4 bases, with 10 bases of the junction left unmatched. CDR3 sequence reads: CASSPMGQGGVGANVLTF. CDR3 nucleotides: TGTGCCAGCTCACCTATGGGACAGGGTGGTGTCGGGGCCAACGTCCTGACTTTC.

This rearrangement joins TRBV7-9 to TRBJ1-1, with D maybe TRBD1 (5 bases). The CDR3 sequence is 13 residues long. In germline, CDR1 is SEHNR, CDR2 FQNEAQ (reference sequence). Trimming removed 3 bases from V and 8 bases from J, with 13 bases in between. The CDR3 DNA reads TGTGCCAGCAGCTTCGAGCAGGGTCGGGAAGCTTTCTTT. Protein sequence: CASSFEQGREAFF.

The chain combines TRBV6-2 or TRBV6-3 with TRBJ1-5; 7 bases match TRBD1. The CDR3 has 16 residues. The germline gives CDR1 MNHEY, CDR2 SVGEGT. J gave up 2 bases and V 5 bases, and 9 bases lay outside the gene matches. The CDR3 region is CASSQRSGGGNQPQHF. CDR3 coding DNA: TGTGCCAGCAGTCAAAGATCAGGGGGAGGCAATCAGCCCCAGCATTTT.

This chain uses TRBV5-6 with TRBJ1-5; 10 bases fit TRBD1. Trimming removed 3 bases from V and 7 bases from J; junction bases left unmatched: 13. The CDR3 extends over 17 amino acids. CDR1 and CDR2 (germline): SGHDT, YYEEEE. The DNA for the CDR3 is TGTGCCAGCAGCTCGGGCATTCGACAGGGGGCGGGACAGCCCCAGCATTTT. Translation: CASSSGIRQGAGQPQHF. The full variable domain, rest sourced from reference TRBV5-6 and TRBJ1-5, is DAGVTQSPTHLIKTRGQQVTLRCSPKSGHDTVSWYQQALGQGPQFIFQYYEEEERQRGNFPDRFSGHQFPNYSSELNVNALLLGDSALYLCASSSGIRQGAGQPQHFGDGTRLSIL.

The chain couples TRBV11-2 to TRBJ1-6; TRBD1 matches at 12 bases. Germline CDR1 is SGHAT and CDR2 is FQNNGV. This CDR3 contains 17 residues. V dropped 2 bases and J dropped 10; count of bases not matched to a gene: 9. The CDR3 DNA sequence: TGTGCCAGCAGCTTAAGACTAGGGACAGGGGGCCGATCACCCCTCCACTTT. It encodes CASSLRLGTGGRSPLHF.

The chain carries TRBV19 and TRBJ1-2; TRBD1 agrees at 9 bases. Germline CDR1 and CDR2: LNHDA and SQIVND (reference sequence). The CDR3 spans 14 residues. Trimming took 5 bases from V and 11 from J; bases not matched to a gene: 12. Here the CDR3 reads CASSSHPGQGIYTF. The CDR3 DNA reads TGTGCCAGTAGTTCCCACCCGGGACAGGGAATTTACACCTTC.

The chain carries TRBV3-1 (or the pseudogene TRBV3-2) and TRBJ1-1; D is unresolved. This CDR3 contains 13 residues. Germline V lookup: CDR1 LGHDT, CDR2 YNNKEL (reference sequence). Trimming shortened V by 3 bases and J by 1 base, and 6 bases separated the two germline ends. CDR3 sequence (DNA): TGTGCCAGCAGCCAGACTAGGAACACTGAAGCTTTCTTT. It translates to CASSQTRNTEAFF.

CDR3 nucleotide sequence: TGTGCCAGTATGGGACAGGAGCTCTCTGGGGCCAACGTCCTGACTTTC. As protein: CASMGQELSGANVLTF. This sequence joins TRBV19 and TRBJ2-6; 8 bases line up with TRBD1. Per germline, CDR1 LNHDA and CDR2 SQIVND (reference sequence). The CDR3 is 16 residues long. The junction had 5 bases not matched to a gene; V was cut back by 7 bases and J by 0 bases.

The chain links TRBV7-2 to TRBJ2-5, with 11 nucleotides matching TRBD2. Germline V gene sequence: CDR1 SGHTA, CDR2 FQGNSA. The CDR3 has 17 residues. Germline trimming cut 5 bases from V and 3 bases from J; bases unmatched to any gene: 11. CDR3 DNA sequence: TGTGCCAGCAGCCCCTGGGTTAGCGGGGGGGCAAAAGAGACCCAGTACTTC. This codes for CASSPWVSGGAKETQYF. Together with reference TRBV7-2 and TRBJ2-5, the CDR3 gives the full variable domain: GAGVSQSPSNKVTEKGKDVELRCDPISGHTALYWYRQSLGQGLEFLIYFQGNSAPDKSGLPSDRFSAERTGGSVSTLTIQRTQQEDSAVYLCASSPWVSGGAKETQYFGPGTRLLVL.

The CDR3 nucleotides are TGTGCCAGCAGTGGGAGAAAGAACACTGAAGCTTTCTTT. It translates to CASSGRKNTEAFF. The V gene is TRBV2, the J gene TRBJ1-1, with D hard to call. The V end lost 4 bases, the J end lost 1 base, and 7 bases lay between the germline ends. Germline CDR1 reads SNHLY; CDR2 reads FYNNEI. This CDR3 contains 13 residues.

V is TRBV4-3 and J is TRBJ1-6; D is undetermined. CDR3 size: 16 residues. Germline-derived CDR1 and CDR2 are LGHNA and YSLEER. Trimming took off 0 bases at V and 6 bases at J, with 12 bases between the two ends. Written as DNA, the CDR3 is TGCGCCAGCAGCCAAGATCCCTCGGGAACTAATTCACCCCTCCACTTT. Its protein product is CASSQDPSGTNSPLHF.

In DNA, the CDR3 is TGTGCCAGCAGCTCTAGGATGAGTGACACCATATATTTT. The encoded protein is CASSSRMSDTIYF. This chain links TRBV7-2 with TRBJ1-3; no reliable D call. Deletions cut 4 bases from V and 8 bases from J, with 12 bases between. Germline-derived CDR1 and CDR2 are SGHTA and FQGNSA. There are 13 residues in the CDR3.

CDR3 in DNA: TGTGCCAGCAGCCAAGTTGCAGGGTTCACTAACTATGGCTACACCTTC. Its protein product is CASSQVAGFTNYGYTF. This chain joins TRBV3-1 (or the pseudogene TRBV3-2) and TRBJ1-2; D possibly corresponds to TRBD1 (5 bases). Trimming removed 1 base at V and 0 bases at J, with 12 bases between. Looked up from germline, CDR1 is LGHDT and CDR2 is YNNKEL (reference sequence). This CDR3 region has 16 residues.

V gene TRBV30 combines with J gene TRBJ1-2; 7 positions match TRBD1. Trimming at V came to 2 bases and at J to 8 bases, leaving 8 bases not matched to a gene. The CDR3 is 13 residues long. Per germline, CDR1 GTSNPN and CDR2 SVGIG (reference sequence). In nucleotides, the CDR3 is TGTGCCTGGAGTACGACAGGGATAACAGGCTACACCTTC. Translated: CAWSTTGITGYTF.

The gene calls are TRBV5-1 and TRBJ2-2; TRBD1 aligns across 7 bases. J lost 4 bases, V lost 4 bases, and 4 bases had no gene match. The CDR3 has 14 amino acids. Germline CDR1 SGHRS, CDR2 YFSETQ. The CDR3 DNA reads TGCGCCAGCAGCCCAACAGGGGTCACCGGGGAGCTGTTTTTT. Its protein product is CASSPTGVTGELFF.

The chain joins TRBV5-4 to TRBJ2-3, with 10 bases aligning to TRBD2. Germline values: CDR1 SGHNT, CDR2 YYREEE (reference sequence). This CDR3 has 14 amino acids. V lost 2 bases, J lost 3 bases, and 0 bases stayed unmatched. CDR3 sequence: CASSFSGGTDTQYF. The CDR3, as DNA: TGTGCCAGCAGCTTTAGCGGGGGGACAGATACGCAGTATTTT.

This chain uses TRBV5-1 with TRBJ2-7; D perhaps matches TRBD1 (6 bases). Trimming shortened V by 3 bases and J by 0 bases, and 10 bases separated the two germline ends. Germline V gives CDR1 SGHRS, CDR2 YFSETQ. This CDR3 spans 14 amino acids. The DNA of the CDR3 is TGCGCCAGCAGCTCGGACAGTCTCTCCTACGAGCAGTACTTC. It encodes CASSSDSLSYEQYF. Full variable domain (remainder filled in from reference TRBV5-1 and TRBJ2-7): KAGVTQTPRYLIKTRGQQVTLSCSPISGHRSVSWYQQTPGQGLQFLFEYFSETQRNKGNFPGRFSGRQFSNSRSEMNVSTLELGDSALYLCASSSDSLSYEQYFGPGTRLTVT.

The chain is built from TRBV12-3 or TRBV12-4 and TRBJ2-5; TRBD2 is a possible D gene (5 bases). The CDR3 spans 13 residues. The V end lost 7 bases, the J end lost 5 bases, and 14 bases lay between the germline ends. The CDR3 loop reads CASTRGGSETQYF. DNA for the CDR3: TGTGCCAGCACACGAGGCGGGTCCGAGACCCAGTACTTC.

This clone showed up just once. The V and J genes are TRBV7-2 and TRBJ1-2; 7 bases are shared with TRBD1. V gave up 1 base and J gave up 9 bases; unmatched junction bases: 5. The CDR3 runs 13 residues. In germline, CDR1 is SGHTA, CDR2 FQGNSA. The CDR3 region has the DNA TGTGCCAGCAGCTTAGAGAGGGACAGTAGCTACACCTTC. It is translated as CASSLERDSSYTF.

In regard to this clone: Other nucleotide sequences from this sample produce the same CDR3. This chain joins TRBV24-1 and TRBJ1-5; 8 bases agree with TRBD1. Trimming took 3 bases from V and 0 from J; bases not matched to a gene: 3. The CDR3 extends over 16 amino acids. Germline loops: CDR1 KGHDR, CDR2 SFDVKD. The CDR3 loop is CATSDPDRGSNQPQHF. CDR3 in DNA: TGTGCCACCAGTGATCCCGACAGGGGTAGCAATCAGCCCCAGCATTTT.

The CDR3 bases are TGTGCCACCAGTGATGGACAGGGGGGTTTAGTTCAGCCCCAGCATTTT. It yields the protein CATSDGQGGLVQPQHF. The rearrangement links TRBV24-1 to TRBJ1-5; 10 positions match TRBD1. With 3 bases clipped from V and 6 bases from J, the junction kept 7 bases outside the gene matches. Germline V lookup: CDR1 KGHDR, CDR2 SFDVKD. The CDR3 loop spans 16 amino acids.